A selection of T cell receptor beta chains follows, all from one sample in a study of OX40 agonist ivuxolimab in advanced cancers. TCRdb keeps only in-frame clones here, not all; method: immunoSEQ multiplex PCR. Among more than 100,000 clones listed, roughly 93% were seen once. The sequenced sample was CD4+ or CD8+ T cells sorted from blood, obtained in a trial of the OX40 agonist ivuxolimab. The receptors stem from an adult with an advanced solid tumor such as melanoma, head and neck, liver or kidney cancer. Both conserved end residues are part of each CDR3. The order of the fields is clone size, D gene, V gene, J gene, CDR3 DNA, CDR3 protein. D genes are given only for firm matches. Not all rows give a size; the values are once, few, many and, for expanded clones, a class.

>-|TRBD1|TRBV6-5|TRBJ2-7
TGTGCCAGCATGGGGGACAGGGGCTGGGAGCAGTACTTC
CASMGDRGWEQYF
>-|-|TRBV23-1|TRBJ1-5
TGCGCCAGCAGTCACAGAGCCCATAGCAATCAGCCCCAGCATTTT
CASSHRAHSNQPQHF
>-|-|TRBV2|TRBJ2-7
TGTGCCAGCAGTGACCCGAGGGGCTTGGGGGAGCAGTACTTC
CASSDPRGLGEQYF
>-|TRBD1|TRBV7-2|TRBJ1-2
TGTGCCAGCAGCTCTCGGACAGGGGTCGGCTACACCTTC
CASSSRTGVGYTF
>-|-|TRBV2|TRBJ2-3
TGTGCCAGCAGTGGACTGATTAGCACAGATACGCAGTATTTT
CASSGLISTDTQYF
>-|TRBD1|TRBV6-5|TRBJ2-7
TGTGCCAGCAGCCTGACAGGGAACGAGCAGTACTTC
CASSLTGNEQYF
>-|-|TRBV5-5|TRBJ1-2
TGTGCCAGCAGCTTGGGGGAGACAGTTAACTATGGCTACACCTTC
CASSLGETVNYGYTF
>-|-|TRBV2|TRBJ1-5
TGTGCCAGCAGTGATGATAACAATCAGCCCCAGCATTTT
CASSDDNNQPQHF
>-|TRBD1|TRBV28|TRBJ1-2
TGTGCCAGCTATACCTCCCGCACAGGGGGCTTTCTTTTTGGCTACACCTTC
CASYTSRTGGFLFGYTF
>-|-|TRBV4-3|TRBJ2-7
TGCGCCAGCAGCCAAGTTGGGGGCTCCTACGAGCAGTACTTC
CASSQVGGSYEQYF
>once|TRBD1|TRBV14|TRBJ2-5
TGTGCCAGCAGCCAAGTCACCGGACAGGGTTTGGGAAGAGAGACCCAGTACTTC
CASSQVTGQGLGRETQYF
>-|-|TRBV19|TRBJ1-4
TGTGCCAGTAGTATAGTCTTTAGAACTAATGAAAAACTGTTTTTT
CASSIVFRTNEKLFF
>-|-|TRBV28|TRBJ2-4
TGTGCCAGCACCCAAGTTCAGGGAGGCAAAAACATTCAGTACTTC
CASTQVQGGKNIQYF
>-|TRBD1|TRBV5-1|TRBJ1-1
TGCGCCAGCAGCTTCTCGACAGGGGGCGCTGAAGCTTTCTTT
CASSFSTGGAEAFF
>-|-|TRBV18|TRBJ1-5
TGTGCCAGCTCACCAGTCCAGGGTGGTAATCAGCCCCAGCATTTT
CASSPVQGGNQPQHF
>-|TRBD1|TRBV6-1|TRBJ2-7
TGTGCCAGCATGGGGGACAGGGGCTGGGAGCAGTACTTC
CASMGDRGWEQYF
>-|TRBD1|TRBV7-2|TRBJ2-1
TGTGCCAGCAGCTTGACCGGGACAGGGAAAAACGAGCAGTTCTTC
CASSLTGTGKNEQFF
>-|TRBD1|TRBV6-5|TRBJ2-6
TGTGCCAGCAGTTACTGGACAGGGCCTGGGGCCAACGTCCTGACTTTC
CASSYWTGPGANVLTF
>-|-|TRBV5-1|TRBJ2-3
TGCGCCAGCAGCTCGGCTACGGGTTCCCGCACAGATACGCAGTATTTT
CASSSATGSRTDTQYF
>-|-|TRBV15|TRBJ1-1
TGTGCCACCAGCAGAGAGTCGGGGTGGGCTGAAGCTTTCTTT
CATSRESGWAEAFF
>-|TRBD2|TRBV5-4|TRBJ2-2
TGTGCCAGCAGCCCTAGCGGGGGCTACACCGGGGAGCTGTTTTTT
CASSPSGGYTGELFF
>-|-|TRBV18|TRBJ2-1
TGTGCCAGCTCGTATGTGGGAGAGGTTTGGAATGAGCAGTTCTTC
CASSYVGEVWNEQFF
>-|-|TRBV6-1|TRBJ1-1
TGTGCCAGCAGTGACACCTACACCACTGAAGCTTTCTTT
CASSDTYTTEAFF
>-|TRBD1|TRBV5-6|TRBJ2-7
TGTGCCAGCAGCTCCTCGGGACAGGGGATGTGGGAGCAGTACTTC
CASSSSGQGMWEQYF
>-|TRBD2|TRBV11-3|TRBJ2-6
TGTGCCAGCAGCTCGGGACTATCTGGGGCCAACGTCCTGACTTTC
CASSSGLSGANVLTF
>-|-|TRBV19|TRBJ1-5
TGTGCCAGTAGTTACTTCAGGCAGCCCCAGCATTTT
CASSYFRQPQHF
>-|TRBD2|TRBV12-5|TRBJ2-3
TGTGCTAGTAGCCCTAGCGGGGGGGCAGATACGCAGTATTTT
CASSPSGGADTQYF
>-|TRBD1|TRBV29-1|TRBJ1-1
TGCAGCGGAATGACAGGGGGGCCATTTATGAACACTGAAGCTTTCTTT
CSGMTGGPFMNTEAFF
>-|-|TRBV7-9|TRBJ2-5
TGTGCCAGCAGCCACAGAGGAGGGACCGAGACCCAGTACTTC
CASSHRGGTETQYF
>once|TRBD1|TRBV5-1|TRBJ1-3
TGCGCCAGCAACCCGACAGGGGGTGGAAACACCATATATTTT
CASNPTGGGNTIYF
>-|TRBD2|TRBV5-8|TRBJ2-1
TGTGCCAGCAGCCCGGGACTACCGGGGAACAATGAGCAGTTCTTC
CASSPGLPGNNEQFF
>-|-|TRBV5-4|TRBJ1-1
TGTGCCAGCAGCCCCCCGGGGGCGGGCACTGAAGCTTTCTTT
CASSPPGAGTEAFF
>once|TRBD2|TRBV4-1|TRBJ2-5
TGCGCCAGCAGCCAAGATCGAGGTAGCGGGCAAGAGACCCAGTACTTC
CASSQDRGSGQETQYF
>-|-|TRBV2|TRBJ1-5
TGTGCCAGCCAGGGTAGTAGCAATCAGCCCCAGCATTTT
CASQGSSNQPQHF
>-|TRBD2|TRBV5-4|TRBJ2-1
TGTGCCAGCAGCTTGAGCGGCGGGGGGGCCTACAATGAGCAGTTCTTC
CASSLSGGGAYNEQFF